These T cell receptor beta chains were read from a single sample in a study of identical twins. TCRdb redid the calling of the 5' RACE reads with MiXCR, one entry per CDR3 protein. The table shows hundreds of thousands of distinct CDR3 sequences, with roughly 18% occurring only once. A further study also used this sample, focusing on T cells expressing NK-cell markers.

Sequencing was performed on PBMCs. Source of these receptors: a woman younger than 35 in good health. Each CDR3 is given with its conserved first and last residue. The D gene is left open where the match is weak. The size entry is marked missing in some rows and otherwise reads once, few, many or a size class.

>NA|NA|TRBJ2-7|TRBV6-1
CASLSPHSYEQYF
TGTGCCAGCCTCTCCCCGCACTCCTACGAGCAGTACTTC
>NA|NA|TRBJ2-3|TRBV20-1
CSATLASSTDTQYF
TGCAGTGCTACGCTAGCGTCTAGCACAGATACGCAGTATTTT
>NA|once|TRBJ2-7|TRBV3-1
CASSQAAQASYEQYF
TGTGCCAGCAGCCAAGCGGCACAGGCTTCCTACGAGCAGTACTTC
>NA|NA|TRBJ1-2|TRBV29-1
CSVGDGITGGYTF
TGCAGCGTTGGTGACGGTATAACGGGTGGCTACACCTTC
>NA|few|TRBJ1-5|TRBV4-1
CASSRDGQFSNQPQHF
TGCGCCAGCAGCCGGGACGGACAGTTTAGCAATCAGCCCCAGCATTTT
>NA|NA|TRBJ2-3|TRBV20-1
CSGRGITDTQYF
TGCAGTGGCCGGGGAATCACAGATACGCAGTATTTT
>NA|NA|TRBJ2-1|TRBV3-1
CASSQLYEQFF
TGTGCCAGCAGCCAATTATATGAGCAGTTCTTC
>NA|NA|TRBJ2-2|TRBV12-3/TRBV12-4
CASSPSREYTGELFF
TGTGCCAGCAGTCCGAGCAGGGAATACACCGGGGAGCTGTTTTTT
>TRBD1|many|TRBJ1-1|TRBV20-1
CSARQGETEAFF
TGCAGTGCAAGACAGGGTGAAACTGAAGCTTTCTTT
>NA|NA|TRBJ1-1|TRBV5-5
CASSLWERGTEAFF
TGTGCCAGCAGCTTGTGGGAACGGGGCACTGAAGCTTTCTTT
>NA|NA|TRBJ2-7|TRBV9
CASSGTGNEQYF
TGTGCCAGCAGCGGGACCGGGAACGAGCAGTACTTC
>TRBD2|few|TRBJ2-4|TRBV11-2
CASSWTPGTSGRATKNIQYF
TGTGCCAGCAGCTGGACCCCCGGGACTAGCGGGAGGGCGACCAAAAACATTCAGTACTTC
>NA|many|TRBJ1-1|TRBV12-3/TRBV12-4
CASSLSVSEAFF
TGTGCCAGCAGTTTATCGGTGTCTGAAGCTTTCTTT
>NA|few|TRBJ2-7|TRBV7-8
CASSRYQAVEQYF
TGTGCCAGCAGCCGTTATCAGGCCGTGGAGCAGTACTTC
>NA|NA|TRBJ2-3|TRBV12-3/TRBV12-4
CASSPGLGRESAEQYF
TGTGCCAGCAGTCCCGGGTTGGGTCGGGAGAGCGCGGAGCAGTATTTT
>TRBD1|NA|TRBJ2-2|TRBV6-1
CASSRGQTSGTGELFF
TGTGCCAGCAGCCGGGGACAGACGTCGGGAACCGGGGAGCTGTTTTTT
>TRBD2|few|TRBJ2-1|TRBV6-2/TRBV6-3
CASSWLAGHNEQFF
TGTGCCAGCAGTTGGCTAGCGGGGCACAATGAGCAGTTCTTC
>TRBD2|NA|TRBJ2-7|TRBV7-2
CASSLTVAGPGKQYF
TGTGCCAGCAGCTTAACCGTAGCGGGGCCCGGCAAGCAGTACTTC
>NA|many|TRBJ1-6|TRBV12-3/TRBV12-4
CASSLKGDSPLHF
TGTGCCAGCAGTCTTAAGGGGGATTCACCCCTCCACTTT
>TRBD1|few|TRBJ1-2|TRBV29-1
CSVETGKDYGYTF
TGCAGCGTTGAGACAGGGAAGGACTATGGCTACACCTTC
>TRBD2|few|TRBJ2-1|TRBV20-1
CSAWGTSSYNEQFF
TGCAGTGCGTGGGGGACTAGCTCCTACAATGAGCAGTTCTTC
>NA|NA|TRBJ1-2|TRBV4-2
CASRWVGGYTF
TGTGCCAGCCGCTGGGTTGGGGGCTACACCTTC
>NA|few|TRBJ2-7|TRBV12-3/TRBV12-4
CASSLHGGSYEQYF
TGTGCCAGCAGTTTACATGGCGGATCCTACGAGCAGTACTTC
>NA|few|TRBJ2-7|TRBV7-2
CASSLVQQGYEQYF
TGTGCCAGCAGCTTAGTCCAGCAGGGCTACGAGCAGTACTTC
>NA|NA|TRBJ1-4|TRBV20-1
CSSGFGAEKLFF
TGCAGTTCCGGCTTCGGGGCTGAAAAACTGTTTTTT
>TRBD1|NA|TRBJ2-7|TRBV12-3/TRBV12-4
CASSPDRGVRYEQYF
TGTGCCAGCAGCCCTGACAGGGGCGTTCGGTACGAGCAGTACTTC
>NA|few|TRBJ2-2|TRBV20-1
CSARVSGLSTGELFF
TGCAGTGCTAGAGTCTCGGGGCTCAGCACCGGGGAGCTGTTTTTT
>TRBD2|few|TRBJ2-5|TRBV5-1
CASSFGGESETQYF
TGCGCCAGCAGCTTCGGGGGGGAGAGCGAGACCCAGTACTTC
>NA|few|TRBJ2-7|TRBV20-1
CSARGAYNEQYF
TGCAGTGCCCGAGGGGCATACAACGAGCAGTACTTC
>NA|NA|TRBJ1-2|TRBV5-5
CASSTRPGGGSGNYGYTF
TGTGCCAGCAGCACCCGTCCGGGGGGGGGAAGTGGTAACTATGGCTACACCTTC
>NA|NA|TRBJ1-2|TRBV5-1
CASSKDLFGYTF
TGCGCCAGCAGCAAGGACTTATTTGGCTACACCTTC
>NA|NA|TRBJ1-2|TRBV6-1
CASTEGQIKNYGYTF
TGTGCCAGCACCGAAGGACAGATTAAAAACTATGGCTACACCTTC
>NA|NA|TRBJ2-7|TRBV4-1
CASSRSTSSYEQYF
TGCGCCAGCAGCCGATCAACAAGCTCCTACGAGCAGTACTTC
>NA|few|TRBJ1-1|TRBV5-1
CASSAQGLGGTEAFF
TGCGCCAGCAGCGCTCAGGGACTCGGGGGCACTGAAGCTTTCTTT
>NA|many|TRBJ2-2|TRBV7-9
CASSLTGNTGELFF
TGCGCCAGCAGCCTGACAGGGAACACCGGGGAGCTGTTTTTT
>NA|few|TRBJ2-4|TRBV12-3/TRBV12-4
CASSSLTGSNTQYF
TGTGCCAGCAGTTCACTGACAGGTAGTAACACTCAGTACTTC
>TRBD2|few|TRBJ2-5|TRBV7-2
CASSLARWTSGGETQYF
TGTGCCAGCAGCTTAGCGCGTTGGACTAGCGGGGGAGAGACCCAGTACTTC
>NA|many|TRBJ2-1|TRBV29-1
CSVEDLGGRGYNEQFF
TGCAGCGTTGAAGATCTAGGTGGGAGGGGGTACAATGAGCAGTTCTTC
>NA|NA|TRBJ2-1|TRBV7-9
CASSSGRGEDEQFF
TGTGCCAGCAGCTCCGGCAGGGGGGAGGATGAGCAGTTCTTC
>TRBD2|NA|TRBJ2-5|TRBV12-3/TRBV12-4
CASSFQGLAVSETQYF
TGTGCCAGCAGTTTTCAAGGACTAGCGGTATCGGAGACCCAGTACTTC